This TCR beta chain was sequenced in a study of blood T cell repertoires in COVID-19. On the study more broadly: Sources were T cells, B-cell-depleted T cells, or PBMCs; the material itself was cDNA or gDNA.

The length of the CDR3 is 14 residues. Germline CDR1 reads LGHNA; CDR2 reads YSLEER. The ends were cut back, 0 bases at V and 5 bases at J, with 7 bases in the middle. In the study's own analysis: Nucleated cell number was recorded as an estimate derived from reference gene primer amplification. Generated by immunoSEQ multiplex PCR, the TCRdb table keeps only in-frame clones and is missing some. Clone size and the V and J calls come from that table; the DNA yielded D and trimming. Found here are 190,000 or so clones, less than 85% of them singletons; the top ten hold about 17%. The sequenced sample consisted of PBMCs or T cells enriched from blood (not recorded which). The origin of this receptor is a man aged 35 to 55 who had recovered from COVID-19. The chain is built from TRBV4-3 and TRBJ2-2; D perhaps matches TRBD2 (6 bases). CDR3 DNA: TGCGCCAGCAGCCAAGATGGGGGGACCGGGGAGCTGTTTTTT. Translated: CASSQDGGTGELFF.